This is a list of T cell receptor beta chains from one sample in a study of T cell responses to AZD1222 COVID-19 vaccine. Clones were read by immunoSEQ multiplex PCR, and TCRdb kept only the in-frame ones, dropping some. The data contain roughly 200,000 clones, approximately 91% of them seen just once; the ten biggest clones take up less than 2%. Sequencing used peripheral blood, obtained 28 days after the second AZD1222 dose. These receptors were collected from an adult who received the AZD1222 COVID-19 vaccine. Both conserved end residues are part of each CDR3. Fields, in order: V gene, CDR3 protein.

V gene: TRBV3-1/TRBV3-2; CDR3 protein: CASSQDGLKTSGRSGNTQYF
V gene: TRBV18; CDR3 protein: CASSPTRGLGTEAFF
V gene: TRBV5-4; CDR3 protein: CASSPGTGNTEAFF
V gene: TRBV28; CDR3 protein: CASRERRTSIQPQHF
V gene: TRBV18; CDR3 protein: CASSPGMAGANVLTF
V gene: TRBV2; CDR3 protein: CASSGLAGVYGELFF
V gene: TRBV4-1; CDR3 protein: CASSQFQAGGEQFF
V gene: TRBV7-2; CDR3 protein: CASSLGLAGGPQETQYF
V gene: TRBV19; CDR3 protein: CASNAGKRTEAFF
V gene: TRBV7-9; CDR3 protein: CASSLGDRRNIQYF
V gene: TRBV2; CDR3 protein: CASSEQGYSPLHF
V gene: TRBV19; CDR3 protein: CASTADRGLVAFF
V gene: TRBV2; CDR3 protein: CASSGTQGSGVTQYF
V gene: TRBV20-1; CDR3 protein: CSASRGNTEAFF
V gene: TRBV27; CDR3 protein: CASSYIGGPGGTQYF
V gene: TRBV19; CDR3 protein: CASTPTGNTEAFF
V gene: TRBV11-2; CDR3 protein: CASTLLNEQFF
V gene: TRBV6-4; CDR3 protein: CASSDEVNTEAFF
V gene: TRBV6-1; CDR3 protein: CASSEGYEQYF
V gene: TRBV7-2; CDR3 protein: CASSLGGQQETQYF
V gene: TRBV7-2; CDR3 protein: CASSLAGLWEQYF
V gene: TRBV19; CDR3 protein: CASSIDTGGIQYF
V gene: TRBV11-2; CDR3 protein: CASSLFGLNEKLFF
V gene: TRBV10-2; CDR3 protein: CASSVIAGADEQYF
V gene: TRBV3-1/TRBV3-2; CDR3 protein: CASSQEGRYDYEQYF
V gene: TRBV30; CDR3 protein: CAWSGPQRGGSSYNEQFF
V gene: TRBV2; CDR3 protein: CASSRDSQETQYF
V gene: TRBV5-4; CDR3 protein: CASSLVSSSNEQFF
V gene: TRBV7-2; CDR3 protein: CASSLEGASGELFF
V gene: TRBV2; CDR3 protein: CASNERTGLNQPQHF
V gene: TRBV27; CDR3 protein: CASSLRGAAGETQYF
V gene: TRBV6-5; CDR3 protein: CASRPTGGNYGYTF
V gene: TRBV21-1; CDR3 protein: CASPPRSEQYF
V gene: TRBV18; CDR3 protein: CASSPFNLQGTGNQPQHF
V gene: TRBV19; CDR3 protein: CASSLQGSGANVLTF
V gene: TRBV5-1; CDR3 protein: CASSLVADQPQHF
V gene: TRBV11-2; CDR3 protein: CASSLGLFIGGANVLTF
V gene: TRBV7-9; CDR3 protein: CASSSPAVENSGANVLTF
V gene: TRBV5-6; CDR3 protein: CASSYSDRNTEAFF
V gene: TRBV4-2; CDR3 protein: CASSQGMGLQETQYF
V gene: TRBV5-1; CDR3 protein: CASSSATGKETQYF
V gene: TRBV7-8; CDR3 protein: CASSFSRGWPDRENTEAFF
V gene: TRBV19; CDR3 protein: CASSPGTSNTGELFF
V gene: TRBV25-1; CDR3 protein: CASSEHTGQGSYNGELFF
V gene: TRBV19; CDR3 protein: CASSIDSGGSQPQHF
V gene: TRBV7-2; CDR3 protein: CASSPQSGSGNTIYF
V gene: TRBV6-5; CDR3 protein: CASTGRLRSEYF